Listed here are 18 T cell receptor beta chains from one sample, sequenced in a study of blood T cell repertoires in COVID-19. The table came from immunoSEQ multiplex PCR; TCRdb's copy has only in-frame clones and leaves some out. The sample yields about 400,000 clones, about 87% seen once. Material for sequencing was PBMCs or T cells enriched from blood (not recorded which). The receptors here all came from a woman in her forties or fifties who had recovered from COVID-19.

The CDR3 here is CASSLGRGRFLSGYTF. The CDR3 DNA sequence: TGTGCCAGCAGCTTAGGCAGGGGCCGTTTTCTGTCTGGCTACACCTTC. The rearrangement uses TRBV7-2 and TRBJ1-2; tentative D call: TRBD1 (6 bases). CDR3 length: 16 amino acids. V was shortened by 1 base and J by 7 bases, with 19 bases between the two germline ends. CDR1 and CDR2 (germline): SGHTA, FQGNSA.

This chain links TRBV7-2 with TRBJ2-1; D gene ambiguous. CDR3 length equals 13 residues. CDR1 is SGHTA, CDR2 FQGNSA, per germline. V lost 4 bases, J lost 5 bases, and 9 bases lay in between. DNA of the CDR3: TGTGCCAGCAGCTCGACACGAAACAATGAGCAGTTCTTC. It codes for CASSSTRNNEQFF. Using reference TRBV7-2 and TRBJ2-1 for the parts outside the CDR3, the full variable domain is GAGVSQSPSNKVTEKGKDVELRCDPISGHTALYWYRQSLGQGLEFLIYFQGNSAPDKSGLPSDRFSAERTGGSVSTLTIQRTQQEDSAVYLCASSSTRNNEQFFGPGTRLTVL.

J is TRBJ2-7 and V is TRBV7-8; TRBD1 is a possible D gene (6 bases). Trimming removed 5 bases at V and 6 bases at J, with 23 bases between. The CDR3 contains 16 residues. Germline lookup yields CDR1 SGHVS and CDR2 FQNEAQ. CDR3 coding DNA: TGTGCCAGCAGCCTCAGGCCGATCCAGGGGTCGGGCGAGCAGTACTTC. It is translated as CASSLRPIQGSGEQYF. Full variable domain (rest looked up from reference TRBV7-8 and TRBJ2-7): GAGVSQSPRYKVAKRGQDVALRCDPISGHVSLFWYQQALGQGPEFLTYFQNEAQLDKSGLPSDRFFAERPEGSVSTLKIQRTQQEDSAVYLCASSLRPIQGSGEQYFGPGTRLTVT.

There are a few counts of this clone. The genes are TRBV4-1 and TRBJ1-2; D remains unclear. This CDR3 is 14 amino acids long. Germline loops: CDR1 MGHRA, CDR2 YSYEKL. V was shortened by 1 base and J by 5 bases, with 11 bases between the two germline ends. The CDR3 loop is CASSQGEGGYGYTF. CDR3 DNA sequence: TGCGCCAGCAGCCAAGGGGAGGGTGGATATGGCTACACCTTC.

The chain is built from TRBV9 and TRBJ2-1; D unresolved. Between the trimmed V and J ends, which lost 4 bases and 7 bases, there was a span of 6 bases. CDR1 SGDLS and CDR2 YYNGEE come from the germline V gene. The length of the CDR3 is 11 residues. CDR3 nucleotide sequence: TGTGCCAGCAGCCCCCTGAATGAGCAGTTCTTC. Protein product: CASSPLNEQFF.

V is TRBV6-5 and J is TRBJ1-3; D is possibly TRBD1 (5 bases). The germline V gene has CDR1 MNHEY and CDR2 SVGAGI. CDR3 length: 15 amino acids. Trimming took off 5 bases at V and 2 bases at J, with 13 bases between the two ends. CDR3 coding DNA: TGTGCCAGCAGTAAATCGGACACCACTGGAAACACCATATATTTT. Translation: CASSKSDTTGNTIYF.

The genes are TRBV11-2 and TRBJ2-5, with 10 bases identical to TRBD1. In germline, CDR1 is SGHAT, CDR2 FQNNGV. This CDR3 spans 15 amino acids. With V trimmed by 5 bases and J by 4 bases, 7 bases remained unmatched. The CDR3 loop is CASSRGTGVIETQYF. The CDR3 DNA follows: TGTGCCAGCAGCCGAGGGACAGGGGTAATAGAGACCCAGTACTTC.

The chain recombines TRBV30 with TRBJ1-4; possible D gene TRBD1, 6 bases. The germline CDR1 and CDR2 sequences are GTSNPN and SVGIG (reference sequence). V gave up 2 bases and J gave up 7 bases, with 14 bases separating them. The CDR3 sequence is 14 residues long. Here the CDR3 reads CAWSYRDRSEKLFF. For the CDR3, the DNA is TGTGCCTGGAGTTACAGGGATCGTAGTGAAAAACTGTTTTTT. Variable domain in full (rest from reference TRBV30 and TRBJ1-4): SQTIHQWPATLVQPVGSPLSLECTVEGTSNPNLYWYRQAAGRGLQLLFYSVGIGQISSEVPQNLSASRPQDRQFILSSKKLLLSDSGFYLCAWSYRDRSEKLFFGSGTQLSVL.

This clone came up once. The chain has TRBV19 and TRBJ1-4; D unclear. Trimming cost V 8 bases and J 8 bases, with 18 bases left between them. Germline V gives CDR1 LNHDA, CDR2 SQIVND (reference sequence). The CDR3 runs to 14 residues. The CDR3 here is CASGGSSRGEKLFF. CDR3 bases: TGTGCCAGTGGAGGCAGCAGCCGCGGCGAAAAACTGTTTTTT.

Turning to this clone: At one of its ends the junction is not consistent with the germline gene, which may arise from a read error. The chain is built from TRBV13 and TRBJ2-7, with 7 bases that match TRBD1. Germline V gene sequence: CDR1 PRHDT, CDR2 FYEKMQ (reference sequence). This CDR3 comprises 14 residues. CDR3 sequence reads: CASSLGGRLYEQYF. The CDR3 region has the DNA TGTGCCAGCAGCCTAGGGGGCAGGCTCTACGAGCAGTACTTC. Full variable domain (missing parts from reference TRBV13 and TRBJ2-7): AAGVIQSPRHLIKEKRETATLKCYPIPRHDTVYWYQQGPGQDPQFLISFYEKMQSDKGSIPDRFSAQQFSDYHSELNMSSLELGDSALYFCASSLGGRLYEQYFGPGTRLTVT.

This sequence joins TRBV5-1 and TRBJ1-6; 7 nucleotides align to TRBD1. Looked up from germline, CDR1 is SGHRS and CDR2 is YFSETQ. V lost 4 bases to trimming and J lost 7 bases; unmatched junction nucleotides: 11. This CDR3 spans 16 amino acids. The CDR3 loop reads CASSPTTGTENSPLHF. CDR3 nucleotide sequence: TGCGCCAGCAGCCCAACCACCGGGACAGAAAATTCACCCCTCCACTTT.

This chain joins TRBV12-3 or TRBV12-4 and TRBJ2-1; possibly TRBD2 for D (6 bases). This CDR3 has 13 residues. V lost 3 bases and J lost 9, with 12 bases in between. The CDR3 coding sequence is TGTGCCAGCAGTTTTGGAGGGCGTGGTGAGCAGTTCTTC. Encoded protein: CASSFGGRGEQFF.

CDR3 amino acids: CASRERTSGGTYEQYF. CDR3 sequence (DNA): TGTGCCAGCAGGGAGAGAACTAGCGGGGGGACCTACGAGCAGTACTTC. The V gene is TRBV2, the J gene TRBJ2-7; TRBD2 agrees at 12 bases. The CDR3 is 16 amino acids. The J segment lost 2 bases and the V segment lost 6 bases, leaving 8 bases of the junction unmatched. Looked up from germline, CDR1 is SNHLY and CDR2 is FYNNEI. Looking up the rest from reference TRBV2 and TRBJ2-7 gives the full variable domain: EPEVTQTPSHQVTQMGQEVILRCVPISNHLYFYWYRQILGQKVEFLVSFYNNEISEKSEIFDDQFSVERPDGSNFTLKIRSTKLEDSAMYFCASRERTSGGTYEQYFGPGTRLTVT.

This sequence joins TRBV4-2 and TRBJ1-6; D remains unclear. Trimming left V 3 bases short and J 10 bases short, with 13 bases between. Germline V gene data show CDR1 as LGHNA and CDR2 as YNFKEQ. The CDR3 has 14 residues. The CDR3 coding sequence is TGTGCCAGCAGCCACCTATCCCCCAGGTCACCCCTCCACTTT. Translating it yields CASSHLSPRSPLHF.

V usage is TRBV9 and J usage is TRBJ1-4, with D possibly being TRBD1 (5 bases). The CDR3 sequence is 13 residues long. Trimming took 3 bases from V and 13 from J, leaving 16 bases between them. CDR1 and CDR2 (germline): SGDLS, YYNGEE. The CDR3 is CASSASGGSGLFF. DNA of the CDR3: TGTGCCAGCAGCGCGAGTGGGGGGTCGGGACTGTTTTTT.

The chain has TRBV24-1 and TRBJ2-1; D is perhaps TRBD2 (6 bases). V dropped 3 bases and J dropped 6 bases, with 17 bases sitting between them. The CDR3 is 16 amino acids. Germline-derived CDR1 and CDR2 are KGHDR and SFDVKD. The chain's CDR3 is CATSDGPFLGGNEQFF. In DNA, the CDR3 is TGTGCCACCAGTGATGGGCCGTTTTTGGGGGGCAATGAGCAGTTCTTC.

The chain couples TRBV7-9 to TRBJ1-1, with TRBD1 matching 7 bases. The germline gives CDR1 SEHNR, CDR2 FQNEAQ (reference sequence). The CDR3 consists of 16 residues. Trimming at V came to 5 bases and at J to 2 bases, leaving 11 bases not matched to a gene. CDR3 in amino acids: CASSILDRAKNTEAFF. The CDR3 nucleotides are TGTGCCAGCAGCATACTCGACAGGGCTAAAAACACTGAAGCTTTCTTT.

The chain uses TRBV9 and TRBJ2-5, with 15 bases fitting TRBD2. The germline V gene has CDR1 SGDLS and CDR2 YYNGEE. With 3 bases clipped from V and 4 bases from J, the junction kept 4 bases outside the gene matches. The CDR3 extends over 16 amino acids. Here the CDR3 DNA reads TGTGCCAGCAGCGGGACTAGCGGGGGGGCGAGAGAGACCCAGTACTTC. Protein product: CASSGTSGGARETQYF. Full variable domain (outside the CDR3, taken from reference TRBV9 and TRBJ2-5): DSGVTQTPKHLITATGQRVTLRCSPRSGDLSVYWYQQSLDQGLQFLIQYYNGEERAKGNILERFSAQQFPDLHSELNLSSLELGDSALYFCASSGTSGGARETQYFGPGTRLLVL.